This is a list of T cell receptor beta chains from one sample in a study of response to subunit inactivated influenza vaccine. TCRdb re-derived calls from the RT-PCR reads in MiXCR, one entry per CDR3 protein. Of around 750,000 distinct CDR3 sequences in the sample, approximately 22% were seen once. The specimen was PBMCs from blood, collected around 5 days after vaccination. These receptors all stem from a middle-aged man who received an inactivated influenza vaccine. The CDR3 runs from the conserved cysteine through the conserved F or W. The order of the fields is CDR3 protein, CDR3 DNA, V gene, J gene, D gene, clone size. D genes are given only for firm matches. Not all rows give a size; the values are once, few, many and, for expanded clones, a class.

CDR3aa: CASTVEGQGTNYGYTF; CDR3nt: TGTGCCAGCACTGTCGAGGGACAGGGGACTAACTATGGCTACACCTTC; v_gene: TRBV28; j_gene: TRBJ1-2; d_gene: TRBD1; abundance: few
CDR3aa: CASSSRGSGRAGSYEQYF; CDR3nt: TGTGCCAGCAGCTCCCGGGGTAGCGGGAGGGCCGGATCCTACGAGCAGTACTTC; v_gene: TRBV11-2; j_gene: TRBJ2-7; d_gene: TRBD2; abundance: .
CDR3aa: CASRPRHSYEQYF; CDR3nt: TGTGCCAGCAGACCAAGACACAGCTACGAGCAGTACTTC; v_gene: TRBV7-9; j_gene: TRBJ2-7; d_gene: .; abundance: few
CDR3aa: CASSEVQRGEGYTF; CDR3nt: TGTGCCAGCAGTGAAGTGCAACGGGGAGAGGGCTACACCTTC; v_gene: TRBV2; j_gene: TRBJ1-2; d_gene: .; abundance: .
CDR3aa: CASSLIGSDTQYF; CDR3nt: TGTGCCAGCAGTTTAATAGGGTCAGATACGCAGTATTTT; v_gene: TRBV12-3/TRBV12-4; j_gene: TRBJ2-3; d_gene: .; abundance: .
CDR3aa: CASNVGGGGTEAFF; CDR3nt: TGTGCCAGCAACGTAGGGGGTGGGGGCACTGAAGCTTTCTTT; v_gene: TRBV7-9; j_gene: TRBJ1-1; d_gene: .; abundance: once
CDR3aa: CASGVDRANNEQFF; CDR3nt: TGTGCCTCAGGGGTGGACAGGGCAAACAATGAGCAGTTCTTC; v_gene: TRBV2; j_gene: TRBJ2-1; d_gene: TRBD1; abundance: .
CDR3aa: CASSSRTGMGTEAFF; CDR3nt: TGTGCCAGCAGCTCCCGGACAGGGATGGGCACTGAAGCTTTCTTT; v_gene: TRBV5-6; j_gene: TRBJ1-1; d_gene: TRBD1; abundance: .
CDR3aa: CASSFGIGEDNEQFF; CDR3nt: TGCGCCAGCAGCTTTGGGATAGGGGAAGACAATGAGCAGTTCTTC; v_gene: TRBV5-1; j_gene: TRBJ2-1; d_gene: .; abundance: few
CDR3aa: CASSLLQGPYEQYF; CDR3nt: TGTGCCAGCAGTTTACTGCAGGGACCTTACGAGCAGTACTTC; v_gene: TRBV12-3/TRBV12-4; j_gene: TRBJ2-7; d_gene: .; abundance: many
CDR3aa: CAISVVGGASTGELFF; CDR3nt: TGTGCCATCAGTGTGGTGGGGGGCGCGTCCACCGGGGAGCTGTTTTTT; v_gene: TRBV10-3; j_gene: TRBJ2-2; d_gene: .; abundance: few
CDR3aa: CSASMGDIGKNIQYF; CDR3nt: TGCAGTGCTTCTATGGGTGACATTGGCAAAAACATTCAGTACTTC; v_gene: TRBV20-1; j_gene: TRBJ2-4; d_gene: .; abundance: .
CDR3aa: CASSLERSSWQPQHF; CDR3nt: TGTGCCAGCAGTTTAGAGCGGAGCTCGTGGCAGCCCCAGCATTTT; v_gene: TRBV28; j_gene: TRBJ1-5; d_gene: .; abundance: .
CDR3aa: CASSSQLAGTDTQYF; CDR3nt: TGTGCCAGCAGTTCCCAACTAGCGGGCACAGATACGCAGTATTTT; v_gene: TRBV12-3/TRBV12-4; j_gene: TRBJ2-3; d_gene: TRBD2; abundance: few
CDR3aa: CSARRTATGELFF; CDR3nt: TGCAGTGCTAGGCGAACCGCCACCGGGGAGCTGTTTTTT; v_gene: TRBV20-1; j_gene: TRBJ2-2; d_gene: .; abundance: few
CDR3aa: CASSEYGGQAYEQYF; CDR3nt: TGTGCCAGCAGTGAATATGGGGGACAGGCCTACGAGCAGTACTTC; v_gene: TRBV25-1; j_gene: TRBJ2-7; d_gene: TRBD1; abundance: .
CDR3aa: CASSHRQGQDEQFF; CDR3nt: TGTGCCAGCAGCCACAGACAGGGCCAGGATGAGCAGTTCTTC; v_gene: TRBV11-2; j_gene: TRBJ2-1; d_gene: TRBD1; abundance: few
CDR3aa: CASSSEGYSNQPQHF; CDR3nt: TGCGCCAGCAGCTCCGAGGGGTATAGCAATCAGCCCCAGCATTTT; v_gene: TRBV5-1; j_gene: TRBJ1-5; d_gene: .; abundance: few
CDR3aa: CASSYVEVSREVYTGELFF; CDR3nt: TGTGCCAGCAGTTACGTGGAGGTTTCAAGGGAAGTATACACCGGGGAGCTGTTTTTT; v_gene: TRBV6-2/TRBV6-3; j_gene: TRBJ2-2; d_gene: .; abundance: .
CDR3aa: CSAERETQYF; CDR3nt: TGCAGTGCCGAGAGGGAGACCCAGTACTTC; v_gene: TRBV20-1; j_gene: TRBJ2-5; d_gene: .; abundance: .
CDR3aa: CASSSGTGRVTDTQYF; CDR3nt: TGTGCCAGCAGCTCCGGGACAGGGAGGGTAACAGATACGCAGTATTTT; v_gene: TRBV7-8; j_gene: TRBJ2-3; d_gene: TRBD1; abundance: .
CDR3aa: CASSFAQGQSPLHF; CDR3nt: TGTGCCAGCAGTTTCGCCCAGGGACAGTCACCCCTCCACTTT; v_gene: TRBV12-3/TRBV12-4; j_gene: TRBJ1-6; d_gene: TRBD1; abundance: .
CDR3aa: CASSFRDSSGANVLTF; CDR3nt: TGTGCCAGCAGTTTCCGGGACAGCTCTGGGGCCAACGTCCTGACTTTC; v_gene: TRBV6-5; j_gene: TRBJ2-6; d_gene: TRBD1; abundance: .
CDR3aa: CATTLGNEQFF; CDR3nt: TGTGCCACAACACTGGGCAATGAGCAGTTCTTC; v_gene: TRBV12-3/TRBV12-4; j_gene: TRBJ2-1; d_gene: .; abundance: few
CDR3aa: CASSQDPSGVGETQYF; CDR3nt: TGCGCCAGCAGCCAAGATCCCAGTGGAGTGGGAGAGACCCAGTACTTC; v_gene: TRBV4-3; j_gene: TRBJ2-5; d_gene: .; abundance: many
CDR3aa: CASSPQSGQGNTIYF; CDR3nt: TGTGCCTCCTCCCCCCAGTCGGGGCAAGGAAACACCATATATTTT; v_gene: TRBV12-3/TRBV12-4; j_gene: TRBJ1-3; d_gene: .; abundance: .
CDR3aa: CASSFSGRVNNEQFF; CDR3nt: TGTGCCAGCAGCTTTAGCGGGAGGGTAAACAATGAGCAGTTCTTC; v_gene: TRBV5-6; j_gene: TRBJ2-1; d_gene: TRBD2; abundance: few
CDR3aa: CASRKSGSNNEQFF; CDR3nt: TGTGCCAGCAGAAAAAGCGGGAGTAACAATGAGCAGTTCTTC; v_gene: TRBV28; j_gene: TRBJ2-1; d_gene: TRBD2; abundance: few
CDR3aa: CATSREEGQLFF; CDR3nt: TGTGCCACCAGCAGAGAGGAGGGTCAACTGTTTTTT; v_gene: TRBV15; j_gene: TRBJ1-4; d_gene: .; abundance: .
CDR3aa: CASSLRTSGTGELFF; CDR3nt: TGTGCCAGCAGCTTAAGGACTAGCGGCACCGGGGAGCTGTTTTTT; v_gene: TRBV7-2; j_gene: TRBJ2-2; d_gene: TRBD2; abundance: .
CDR3aa: CATRRESLSSYNEQFF; CDR3nt: TGTGCCACCAGGAGGGAGAGCCTGAGCTCCTACAATGAGCAGTTCTTC; v_gene: TRBV6-1; j_gene: TRBJ2-1; d_gene: .; abundance: .
CDR3aa: CATSRDRGQYNEQFF; CDR3nt: TGTGCCACCAGCAGAGATAGAGGGCAGTACAATGAGCAGTTCTTC; v_gene: TRBV15; j_gene: TRBJ2-1; d_gene: .; abundance: .
CDR3aa: CASSQKTRRGPYNEQFF; CDR3nt: TGCGCCAGCAGCCAAAAGACCCGGCGGGGGCCCTACAATGAGCAGTTCTTC; v_gene: TRBV4-3; j_gene: TRBJ2-1; d_gene: .; abundance: .
CDR3aa: CATTAGGILMNTEAFF; CDR3nt: TGTGCCACCACCGCCGGAGGGATACTCATGAACACTGAAGCTTTCTTT; v_gene: TRBV24-1; j_gene: TRBJ1-1; d_gene: .; abundance: .
CDR3aa: CASRNDNYEQYF; CDR3nt: TGTGCCAGCAGAAACGACAACTACGAGCAGTACTTC; v_gene: TRBV7-9; j_gene: TRBJ2-7; d_gene: .; abundance: few
CDR3aa: CASSQAAGEYEQYF; CDR3nt: TGCGCCAGCAGCCAAGCGGCAGGGGAGTACGAGCAGTACTTC; v_gene: TRBV4-1; j_gene: TRBJ2-7; d_gene: .; abundance: .
CDR3aa: CAISEDKIGEAFF; CDR3nt: TGTGCCATCAGCGAGGACAAAATAGGTGAAGCTTTCTTT; v_gene: TRBV10-3; j_gene: TRBJ1-1; d_gene: .; abundance: .
CDR3aa: CASNTGGGGSNEQFF; CDR3nt: TGTGCCAGTAACACCGGAGGGGGGGGCTCTAATGAGCAGTTCTTC; v_gene: TRBV7-6; j_gene: TRBJ2-1; d_gene: .; abundance: few
CDR3aa: CASSLLRGGTEAFF; CDR3nt: TGTGCCAGCAGTTTACTGCGGGGAGGCACTGAAGCTTTCTTT; v_gene: TRBV28; j_gene: TRBJ1-1; d_gene: .; abundance: few
CDR3aa: CATNWAGTDTQYF; CDR3nt: TGTGCCACCAATTGGGCCGGCACAGATACGCAGTATTTT; v_gene: TRBV10-3; j_gene: TRBJ2-3; d_gene: .; abundance: few
CDR3aa: CSATLSYVGEQYF; CDR3nt: TGCAGTGCTACATTGTCCTACGTCGGCGAGCAGTACTTC; v_gene: TRBV20-1; j_gene: TRBJ2-7; d_gene: .; abundance: .
CDR3aa: CSARVSAGGRPGNTIYF; CDR3nt: TGCAGTGCTAGAGTCTCGGCAGGGGGCCGCCCTGGAAACACCATATATTTT; v_gene: TRBV20-1; j_gene: TRBJ1-3; d_gene: TRBD1; abundance: few
CDR3aa: CASSPTAGNQPQHF; CDR3nt: TGTGCCAGCAGTCCTACGGCAGGGAATCAGCCCCAGCATTTT; v_gene: TRBV12-3/TRBV12-4; j_gene: TRBJ1-5; d_gene: .; abundance: few
CDR3aa: CSARATGRTGELFF; CDR3nt: TGCAGTGCCAGAGCGACGGGACGGACCGGGGAGCTGTTTTTT; v_gene: TRBV20-1; j_gene: TRBJ2-2; d_gene: .; abundance: .
CDR3aa: CASRTPKGTGTEAFF; CDR3nt: TGTGCCAGCAGGACCCCGAAGGGGACCGGCACTGAAGCTTTCTTT; v_gene: TRBV6-1; j_gene: TRBJ1-1; d_gene: .; abundance: many
CDR3aa: CASSPKRVAGLDYYEQYF; CDR3nt: TGTGCCAGCTCACCAAAACGGGTGGCGGGACTGGACTACTACGAGCAGTACTTC; v_gene: TRBV18; j_gene: TRBJ2-7; d_gene: .; abundance: few
CDR3aa: CASRNRDEQYF; CDR3nt: TGTGCCAGCAGGAACAGGGACGAGCAGTACTTC; v_gene: TRBV6-2/TRBV6-3; j_gene: TRBJ2-7; d_gene: .; abundance: .
CDR3aa: CASSQERGLGDTQYF; CDR3nt: TGCGCCAGCAGCCAAGAACGGGGCTTGGGGGATACGCAGTATTTT; v_gene: TRBV4-3; j_gene: TRBJ2-3; d_gene: .; abundance: many
CDR3aa: CASSYGVEQYF; CDR3nt: TGTGCCAGCAGTTACGGGGTGGAGCAGTACTTC; v_gene: TRBV6-5; j_gene: TRBJ2-7; d_gene: .; abundance: many
CDR3aa: CASSFLKATNEQFF; CDR3nt: TGTGCCAGCAGTTTTTTGAAAGCTACGAATGAGCAGTTCTTC; v_gene: TRBV12-3/TRBV12-4; j_gene: TRBJ2-1; d_gene: .; abundance: .
CDR3aa: CASSLGQGGTYEQYF; CDR3nt: TGTGCCAGCAGCTTAGGTCAGGGAGGCACCTACGAGCAGTACTTC; v_gene: TRBV7-6; j_gene: TRBJ2-7; d_gene: .; abundance: few
CDR3aa: CAISADSSGEQYF; CDR3nt: TGTGCCATCAGTGCGGACAGTAGCGGCGAGCAGTACTTC; v_gene: TRBV10-3; j_gene: TRBJ2-7; d_gene: .; abundance: few
CDR3aa: CSARTDALAKNIQYF; CDR3nt: TGCAGTGCTAGAACAGACGCACTAGCCAAAAACATTCAGTACTTC; v_gene: TRBV20-1; j_gene: TRBJ2-4; d_gene: .; abundance: few